The entry below describes one T cell receptor beta chain. Its cognate antigen is unknown. Since a much larger clone is just one base distant, this may be a read error. Live CD3+CD8+TCRalphabeta+ cells were sorted into four subsets by PD-1 and/or TIGIT. This entry comes from a study of circulating CD8 cells and anti-PD-1 response in melanoma. Study-wide results and caveats: The cohort mixed treatment-naive and previously treated patients. Diversity ranked highest in DNEG and lowest in TIGIT subsets. Expanded sorted subsets were checked for tumor reactivity using peptides. At M1, fewer than 8% of TRB clonotypes appeared in multiple subsets.

Each library started from about 15 ng of total RNA using the QIAseq Immune Repertoire TCR panel. TCRdb recomputed calls from the reads with MiXCR, one row per CDR3 protein. The top ten hold approximately 39% of the sample, which has about 480 distinct CDR3 sequences, roughly 8.7% seen once. Germline V gives CDR1 SGHAT, CDR2 FQNNGV. This CDR3 is built from 13 residues. The origin of this receptor is a human donor with melanoma. This specimen consisted of CD8+ T cells from PBMCs, obtained at baseline or after one month of anti-PD-1 therapy (not recorded which). The chain couples TRBV11-2 to TRBJ2-7, with TRBD1 as a possible D gene (6 bases). The CDR3 here is CASTLGQLYEQYF. CDR3 nucleotide sequence: TGTGCCAGCACCTTAGGACAGCTCTACGAGCAGTACTTC.